This paragraph covers one T cell receptor beta chain sequence. What it recognizes is unknown. Time point of the sample: week 35, safety follow-up. Every vaccine dose comprised 300 ug of mutant IDH1 20-mer peptide plus topical imiquimod. The source of the sample is a study of a mutant IDH1 vaccine in newly diagnosed glioma. Overall study context: There were approximately 60% males and around 38% females among treated patients, whose mean age was 40.4 years.

Germline CDR1 is MGHRA and CDR2 is YSYEKL. The CDR3 loop spans 15 amino acids. V shed 4 bases and J shed 0 bases, with 10 bases lying between them. Measured with immunoSEQ multiplex PCR; TCRdb has only the in-frame clones, and not every one. The repertoire holds 31,000 or so clones, with approximately 80% as singletons. This sequence joins TRBV4-1 and TRBJ1-5, with TRBD1 as a possible D gene (6 bases). The material sequenced was PBMCs, taken from a glioma patient whose treatment included an IDH1 peptide vaccine. The receptor comes from a woman between 35 and 50 years old with glioma. The CDR3, as DNA: TGCGCCAGCAGCCCGACAGGAGTTAGCAATCAGCCCCAGCATTTT. It codes for CASSPTGVSNQPQHF.